These 30 T cell receptor beta chains came from one sample sequenced in a study of T cells in localized non-small cell lung cancer. TCRdb keeps only in-frame clones here, not all; method: immunoSEQ multiplex PCR. The sample has tens of thousands of clones; 75% to 90% are singletons. The sequencing here drew on PBMCs, taken before any cancer treatment. These receptors all stem from a man aged 40 to 70 with stage II squamous cell lung carcinoma.

V is TRBV19 and J is TRBJ2-7; D not certain. The CDR3 is made up of 13 amino acids. Trimming took 3 bases from V and 9 from J, leaving 15 bases between them. Looked up from germline, CDR1 is LNHDA and CDR2 is SQIVND (reference sequence). As DNA, the CDR3 is TGTGCCAGTAGTATCGGCTTGCGCCTTAGGCAGTACTTC. It codes for CASSIGLRLRQYF.

The V call is TRBV7-2, the J call TRBJ2-2, with unresolved D. The CDR3 consists of 11 residues. V lost 2 bases to trimming and J lost 7 bases, with 2 bases between them. Germline-derived CDR1 and CDR2 are SGHTA and FQGNSA. The CDR3 DNA sequence: TGTGCCAGCAGCTTACTCGGGGAGCTGTTTTTT. Encoded protein: CASSLLGELFF.

This chain uses TRBV2 with TRBJ2-1; the match to TRBD2 covers 12 bases. Germline CDR1 SNHLY, CDR2 FYNNEI. CDR3 size: 14 residues. Trimming took 10 bases from V and 4 from J; bases not matched to a gene: 5. CDR3 nucleotides: TGTGCCATCGGGACTAGCGGGTTTTACAATGAGCAGTTCTTC. It is translated as CAIGTSGFYNEQFF.

The rearrangement uses TRBV5-6 and TRBJ2-3, with D unclear. V was pared by 2 bases and J by 1 base, with 14 bases between. The CDR3 is 16 residues long. Germline CDR1 is SGHDT and CDR2 is YYEEEE. The DNA for the CDR3 is TGTGCCAGCAGCTTTCAGGCAGCTGGAGGCACAGATACGCAGTATTTT. Its protein is CASSFQAAGGTDTQYF.

The chain employs TRBV4-1 and TRBJ1-1, with no clear D. Trimming stripped 0 bases from V and 2 bases from J, with 13 bases between. The CDR3 contains 16 residues. Germline V CDR1 and CDR2: MGHRA, YSYEKL. The DNA for the CDR3 is TGCGCCAGCAGCCAAGATTCGGGGATAGTCAACACTGAAGCTTTCTTT. Translated, it gives CASSQDSGIVNTEAFF.

The chain joins TRBV5-4 to TRBJ2-3, with TRBD1 identical over 9 bases. Germline V lookup: CDR1 SGHNT, CDR2 YYREEE (reference sequence). V lost 4 bases to trimming and J lost 4 bases; unmatched junction nucleotides: 13. This CDR3 spans 17 amino acids. CDR3 sequence: CASSHGAGTGYADTQYF. In DNA form, the CDR3 reads TGTGCCAGCAGCCATGGGGCCGGGACAGGGTACGCAGATACGCAGTATTTT.

Concerning this clone: At one of its ends the junction is not consistent with the germline gene, which may arise from a read error. The V call is TRBV5-1, the J call TRBJ2-5; TRBD2 might be the D (6 bases). This CDR3 is built from 12 residues. Germline CDR1 reads SGHRS; CDR2 reads YFSETQ. CDR3 loop: CASTLEGETQYF. The CDR3 DNA follows: TGCGCCAGCACCTTGGAGGGAGAGACCCAGTACTTC.

This rearrangement joins TRBV13 to TRBJ2-5; D call uncertain. Trimming took 5 bases from V and 7 from J, leaving 14 bases between them. The length of the CDR3 is 13 residues. CDR1 is PRHDT, CDR2 FYEKMQ, per germline (reference sequence). The CDR3 DNA sequence: TGTGCCAGCAGCAGTGACCTAATAGGGACCCAGTACTTC. Translation gives CASSSDLIGTQYF.

The chain carries TRBV19 and TRBJ1-2, with D maybe TRBD1 (6 bases). Germline V gene lookup returns CDR1 LNHDA and CDR2 SQIVND (reference sequence). The CDR3 is made up of 13 amino acids. V gave up 7 bases and J gave up 2 bases, with 11 bases separating them. CDR3 nucleotides: TGTGCCAGTAATCGGGGGCCCAACTATGGCTACACCTTC. Translating gives CASNRGPNYGYTF.

This clone has just one count. Mismatch with germline at one junction end may stem from a read error. The chain uses TRBV5-1 and TRBJ2-4; 8 bases are shared with TRBD1. This CDR3 contains 14 residues. Germline V gene sequence: CDR1 SGHRS, CDR2 YFSETQ. The CDR3 region is CASSSSDRVNIQYF. In DNA form, the CDR3 reads TGTGCCAGCAGCTCCTCGGACAGGGTAAACATTCAGTACTTC.

The V call is TRBV29-1, the J call TRBJ2-7; D is possibly TRBD2 (5 bases). In germline, CDR1 is SQVTM, CDR2 ANQGSEA. Trimming pared 6 bases from V and 7 bases from J, leaving 22 bases between. This CDR3 region has 14 residues. The DNA for the CDR3 is TGCAGCGTCGTGAACCGCCTAGCCACGGGGGAGCAGTACTTC. Translating it yields CSVVNRLATGEQYF.

The rearrangement uses TRBV6-5 and TRBJ1-2; 7 bases map to TRBD1. This CDR3 has 14 residues. Germline assignment: CDR1 MNHEY and CDR2 SVGAGI. The V and J ends lost 0 bases and 12 bases, in that order; junction bases with no gene match: 10. In DNA, the CDR3 is TGTGCCAGCAGTTACTCTGGCAGGACAGGACACCACACCTTC. Its protein is CASSYSGRTGHHTF.

The gene calls are TRBV10-2 and TRBJ2-1; D possibly corresponds to TRBD1 (6 bases). CDR1 is WSHSY, CDR2 SAAADI, per germline. The ends were cut back, 6 bases at V and 9 bases at J, with 12 bases in the middle. This CDR3 is built from 12 residues. Here the CDR3 DNA reads TGCGCCAGCAGCGTAACAGGGACTGAGCAGTTCTTC. Its translation: CASSVTGTEQFF.

This clone has a handful of counts. This probably arose from a read error, given a far larger clone one base away. The chain joins TRBV5-1 to TRBJ2-1, with TRBD2 identical over 8 bases. The ends lost 0 bases at V and 2 bases at J; junction bases unmatched: 7. The CDR3 totals 17 residues. The germline gives CDR1 SGHRS, CDR2 YFSETQ. The chain's CDR3 is CASSLEGVGRAYNEQFF. In DNA form, the CDR3 reads TGCGCCAGCAGCTTGGAGGGCGTCGGGAGGGCCTACAATGAGCAGTTCTTC.

The CDR3 coding sequence is TGTGCCAGCAGCACGGGTGGGACCAAAAACATTCAGTACTTC. This encodes CASSTGGTKNIQYF. The genes are TRBV7-2 and TRBJ2-4; D call uncertain. Deletions cut 5 bases from V and 2 bases from J, with 10 bases between. There are 14 residues in the CDR3. CDR1 is SGHTA, CDR2 FQGNSA, per germline.

This chain uses TRBV5-1 with TRBJ1-5; D is perhaps TRBD1 (6 bases). This CDR3 is 14 amino acids long. Trimming cost V 4 bases and J 1 base, with 9 bases left between them. Looked up from germline, CDR1 is SGHRS and CDR2 is YFSETQ. CDR3 amino acids: CASSPGQSNQPQHF. For the CDR3, the DNA is TGCGCCAGCAGCCCAGGACAGAGCAATCAGCCCCAGCATTTT.

For this clone: The junction does not match germline at one end; this may be a read error. V gene TRBV27 combines with J gene TRBJ1-2; D perhaps matches TRBD1 (6 bases). The CDR3 consists of 11 residues. Germline V CDR1 and CDR2: MNHEY, SMNVEV (reference sequence). CDR3 region: CASSPKGGLPF. CDR3 coding DNA: TGTGCCAGCAGTCCAAAGGGGGGCCTTCCCTTC.

The chain carries TRBV29-1 and TRBJ2-2, with TRBD2 matching 8 bases. With V trimmed by 7 bases and J by 7 bases, 14 bases remained unmatched. The CDR3 has 15 residues. Germline V gene data show CDR1 as SQVTM and CDR2 as ANQGSEA. CDR3 in DNA: TGCAGCGCCTTGGGGAGCGGGAGATCTGGCGGGGAGCTGTTTTTT. It yields the protein CSALGSGRSGGELFF.

This clone was counted a single time. The rearrangement links TRBV4-1 to TRBJ1-4, with 11 positions matching TRBD1. The length of the CDR3 is 15 residues. The V segment lost 4 bases and the J segment 8 bases; nucleotides outside the gene matches: 6. Germline V gene data show CDR1 as MGHRA and CDR2 as YSYEKL. The chain's CDR3 is CASSPGQGGREKLFF. The CDR3 nucleotides are TGCGCCAGCAGCCCGGGACAGGGGGGTAGGGAAAAACTGTTTTTT.

The sample holds one count of this clone. The chain couples TRBV7-3 to TRBJ2-1; 8 positions agree with TRBD1. Losses at the gene ends were 3 bases for V and 9 bases for J; bases not matched to a gene: 7. Germline values: CDR1 SGHTA, CDR2 FQGTGA. The CDR3 loop spans 14 amino acids. The chain's CDR3 is CASSFQDRATEQFF. CDR3 coding DNA: TGTGCCAGCAGCTTCCAGGACAGGGCGACTGAGCAGTTCTTC.

The chain carries TRBV2 and TRBJ2-7; D uncertain. V lost 3 bases and J lost 1, with 7 bases in between. Germline CDR1 is SNHLY and CDR2 is FYNNEI. The CDR3 sequence is 13 residues long. Written as DNA, the CDR3 is TGTGCCAGCAGTGATGACGGATCCTACGAGCAGTACTTC. The encoded protein is CASSDDGSYEQYF.

This chain links TRBV19 with TRBJ2-3, with 7 nucleotides matching TRBD1. CDR3 length equals 14 residues. With 5 bases clipped from V and 1 base from J, the junction kept 3 bases outside the gene matches. Germline loops: CDR1 LNHDA, CDR2 SQIVND (reference sequence). CDR3: CASSPGQGTDTQYF. Here the CDR3 DNA reads TGTGCCAGTAGTCCCGGACAGGGCACAGATACGCAGTATTTT.

This sequence joins TRBV7-8 and TRBJ2-1; no definite D call. Germline assignment: CDR1 SGHVS and CDR2 FQNEAQ. The CDR3 length is 15 residues. V shed 6 bases and J shed 5 bases, with 17 bases lying between them. This CDR3 reads CASSYSYSRNNEQFF. The CDR3 DNA reads as TGTGCCAGCAGTTACAGCTATTCGCGGAACAATGAGCAGTTCTTC.

The chain couples TRBV5-4 to TRBJ2-7; possibly TRBD1 for D (6 bases). Looked up from germline, CDR1 is SGHNT and CDR2 is YYREEE (reference sequence). V lost 4 bases and J 0 bases, leaving 17 bases between the germline ends. The CDR3 consists of 16 residues. The CDR3 region is CASSLLQGKSSYEQYF. CDR3 nucleotides: TGTGCCAGCAGCCTTTTACAGGGCAAGAGCTCCTACGAGCAGTACTTC.

The chain carries TRBV19 and TRBJ2-3, with 11 nucleotides matching TRBD2. The junction had 9 bases not matched to a gene; V was cut back by 5 bases and J by 8 bases. CDR1 and CDR2 (germline): LNHDA, SQIVND (reference sequence). The CDR3 has 15 amino acids. The CDR3 region is CASSLTGTSGSTQYF. CDR3 DNA: TGTGCCAGTAGTCTTACCGGGACTAGCGGTTCTACGCAGTATTTT.

The chain recombines TRBV10-3 with TRBJ1-1; possibly TRBD1 for D (5 bases). Germline CDR1 and CDR2: ENHRY and SYGVKD. This CDR3 spans 15 amino acids. The CDR3 nucleotides read TGTGCGACTACAGGTTTGGCCGGCATGAACACTGAAGCTTTCTTT. This sequence encodes CATTGLAGMNTEAFF.

The table lists this clone with a few counts. The rearrangement uses TRBV5-5 and TRBJ1-2; 7 bases fit TRBD1. The germline V gene has CDR1 SGHKS and CDR2 YYEKEE (reference sequence). V lost 5 bases to trimming and J lost 4 bases; unmatched junction nucleotides: 11. The CDR3 length is 15 residues. The CDR3 coding sequence is TGTGCCAGCAGTCCGGGGGACAGCCGAGGCTATGGCTACACCTTC. Protein product: CASSPGDSRGYGYTF.

The gene calls are TRBV2 and TRBJ2-1; D gene ambiguous. The V end was cut by 2 bases, the J end by 5 bases, with 10 bases between. Germline CDR1 reads SNHLY; CDR2 reads FYNNEI. The CDR3 is made up of 14 amino acids. In nucleotides, the CDR3 is TGTGCCAGCAGTGAATGGAGAGCGAACAATGAGCAGTTCTTC. This codes for CASSEWRANNEQFF.

The V call is TRBV5-1, the J call TRBJ2-2; D not certain. Germline CDR1 SGHRS, CDR2 YFSETQ. V lost 2 bases and J 2 bases, leaving 7 bases between the germline ends. The CDR3 has 14 amino acids. CDR3 sequence: CASSLSLNTGELFF. CDR3 nucleotides: TGCGCCAGCAGCTTAAGCCTAAACACCGGGGAGCTGTTTTTT. The full variable domain, its missing parts supplied by reference TRBV5-1 and TRBJ2-2, is KAGVTQTPRYLIKTRGQQVTLSCSPISGHRSVSWYQQTPGQGLQFLFEYFSETQRNKGNFPGRFSGRQFSNSRSEMNVSTLELGDSALYLCASSLSLNTGELFFGEGSRLTVL.

This chain links TRBV19 with TRBJ2-1; no firm D call. The V end was cut by 7 bases, the J end by 7 bases, with 14 bases between. Germline V gives CDR1 LNHDA, CDR2 SQIVND (reference sequence). The CDR3 has 13 amino acids. CDR3 protein: CASTYREDNEQFF. The CDR3 DNA reads as TGTGCCAGTACCTACCGAGAGGATAATGAGCAGTTCTTC.